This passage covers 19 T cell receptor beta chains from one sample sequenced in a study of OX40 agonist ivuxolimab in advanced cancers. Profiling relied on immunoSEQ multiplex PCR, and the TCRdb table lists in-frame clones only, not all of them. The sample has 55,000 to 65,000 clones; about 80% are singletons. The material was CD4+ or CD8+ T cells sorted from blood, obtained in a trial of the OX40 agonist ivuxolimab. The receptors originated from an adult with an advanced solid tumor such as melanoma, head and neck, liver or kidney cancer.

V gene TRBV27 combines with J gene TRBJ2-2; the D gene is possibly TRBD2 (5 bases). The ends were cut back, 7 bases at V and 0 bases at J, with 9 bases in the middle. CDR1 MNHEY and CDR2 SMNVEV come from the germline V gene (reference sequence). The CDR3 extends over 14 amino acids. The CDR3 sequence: CASMRVPNTGELFF. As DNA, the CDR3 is TGTGCCAGCATGAGGGTCCCGAACACCGGGGAGCTGTTTTTT.

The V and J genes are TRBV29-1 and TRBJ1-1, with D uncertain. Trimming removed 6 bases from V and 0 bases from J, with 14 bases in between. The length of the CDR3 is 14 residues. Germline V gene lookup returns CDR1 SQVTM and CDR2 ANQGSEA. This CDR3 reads CSVETEFMNTEAFF. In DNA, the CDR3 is TGCAGCGTCGAAACAGAGTTCATGAACACTGAAGCTTTCTTT.

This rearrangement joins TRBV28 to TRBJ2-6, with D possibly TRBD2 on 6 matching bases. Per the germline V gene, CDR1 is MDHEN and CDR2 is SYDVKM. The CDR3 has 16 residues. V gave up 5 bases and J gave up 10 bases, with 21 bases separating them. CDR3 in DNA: TGTGCCAGCAGTAGACCCCGGGTGGGCCGGGGGAACGTCCTGACTTTC. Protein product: CASSRPRVGRGNVLTF.

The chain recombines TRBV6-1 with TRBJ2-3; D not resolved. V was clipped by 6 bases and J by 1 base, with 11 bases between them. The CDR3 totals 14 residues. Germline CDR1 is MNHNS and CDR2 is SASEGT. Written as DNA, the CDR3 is TGTGCCAGCAGGGTAGGTCTTGGCACAGATACGCAGTATTTT. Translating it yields CASRVGLGTDTQYF.

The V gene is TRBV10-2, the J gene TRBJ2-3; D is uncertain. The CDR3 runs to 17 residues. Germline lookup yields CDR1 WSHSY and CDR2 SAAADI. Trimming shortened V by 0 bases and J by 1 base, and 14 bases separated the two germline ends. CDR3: CASSESTGPGGTDTQYF. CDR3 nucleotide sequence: TGCGCCAGCAGTGAGTCAACGGGCCCAGGTGGCACAGATACGCAGTATTTT.

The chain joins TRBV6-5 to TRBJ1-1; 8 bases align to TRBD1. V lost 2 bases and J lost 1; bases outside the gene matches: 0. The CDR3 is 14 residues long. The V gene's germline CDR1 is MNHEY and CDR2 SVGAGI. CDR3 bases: TGTGCCAGCAGTTACGACAGGGGGAACACTGAAGCTTTCTTT. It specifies CASSYDRGNTEAFF.

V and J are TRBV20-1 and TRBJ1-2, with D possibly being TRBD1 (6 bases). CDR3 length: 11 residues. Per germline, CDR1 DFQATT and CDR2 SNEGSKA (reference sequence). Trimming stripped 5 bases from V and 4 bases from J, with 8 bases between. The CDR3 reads CSALTGYGYTF. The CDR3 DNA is TGCAGTGCTCTGACAGGCTATGGCTACACCTTC.

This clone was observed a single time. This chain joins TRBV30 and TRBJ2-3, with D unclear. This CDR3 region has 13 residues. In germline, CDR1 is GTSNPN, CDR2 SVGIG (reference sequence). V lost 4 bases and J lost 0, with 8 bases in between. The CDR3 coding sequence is TGTGCCTGGAACCGACCTAGCACAGATACGCAGTATTTT. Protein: CAWNRPSTDTQYF.

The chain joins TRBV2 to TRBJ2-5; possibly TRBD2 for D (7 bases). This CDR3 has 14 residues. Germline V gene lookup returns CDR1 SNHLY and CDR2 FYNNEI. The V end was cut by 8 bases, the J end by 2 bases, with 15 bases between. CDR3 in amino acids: CASGRDTRQETQYF. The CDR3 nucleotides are TGTGCCAGCGGGAGGGACACCCGACAAGAGACCCAGTACTTC.

The CDR3 here is CSVVRQGAGEQYF. CDR3 sequence (DNA): TGCAGCGTTGTAAGGCAGGGGGCAGGCGAGCAGTACTTC. The chain couples TRBV29-1 to TRBJ2-7; TRBD1 matches at 8 bases. V lost 4 bases to trimming and J lost 6 bases; unmatched junction nucleotides: 8. CDR3 length equals 13 residues. Germline V gene sequence: CDR1 SQVTM, CDR2 ANQGSEA.

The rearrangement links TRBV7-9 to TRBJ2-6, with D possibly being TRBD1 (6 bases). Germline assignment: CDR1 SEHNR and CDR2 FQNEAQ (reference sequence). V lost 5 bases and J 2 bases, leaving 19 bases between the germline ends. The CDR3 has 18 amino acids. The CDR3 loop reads CASSAVLPGDTGANVLTF. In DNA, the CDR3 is TGTGCCAGCAGCGCGGTACTGCCAGGGGATACTGGGGCCAACGTCCTGACTTTC.

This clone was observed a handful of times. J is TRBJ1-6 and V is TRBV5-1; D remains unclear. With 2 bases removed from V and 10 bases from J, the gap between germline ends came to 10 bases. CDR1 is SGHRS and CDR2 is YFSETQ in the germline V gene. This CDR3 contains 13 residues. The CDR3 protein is CASSLAGRSPLHF. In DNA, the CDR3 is TGCGCCAGCAGCTTAGCGGGGAGATCACCCCTCCACTTT.

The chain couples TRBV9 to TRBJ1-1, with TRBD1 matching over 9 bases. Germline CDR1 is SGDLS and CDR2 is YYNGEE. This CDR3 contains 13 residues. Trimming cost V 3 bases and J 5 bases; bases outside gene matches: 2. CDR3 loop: CASSDRGQTEAFF. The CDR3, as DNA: TGTGCCAGCAGCGACAGGGGGCAAACTGAAGCTTTCTTT.

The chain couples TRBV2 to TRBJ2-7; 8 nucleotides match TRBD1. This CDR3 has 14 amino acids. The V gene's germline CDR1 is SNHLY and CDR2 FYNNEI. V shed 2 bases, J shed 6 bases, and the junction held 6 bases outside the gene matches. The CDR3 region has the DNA TGTGCCAGCAGTGAAACCCTGGACAGGGCCGAGCAGTACTTC. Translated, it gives CASSETLDRAEQYF.

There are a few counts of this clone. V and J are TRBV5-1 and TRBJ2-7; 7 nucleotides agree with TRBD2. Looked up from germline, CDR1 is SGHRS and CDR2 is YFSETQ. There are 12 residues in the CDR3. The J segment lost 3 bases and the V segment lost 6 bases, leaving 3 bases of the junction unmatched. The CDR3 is CASMGGGYEQYF. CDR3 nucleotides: TGCGCCAGCATGGGCGGGGGCTACGAGCAGTACTTC.

The CDR3 DNA sequence: TGTGCCAGCAGACTCCCGGGGGTGTATGAAGCTTTCTTT. Protein product: CASRLPGVYEAFF. J is TRBJ1-1 and V is TRBV28; tentative D call: TRBD1 (5 bases). Trimming cost V 6 bases and J 7 bases, with 15 bases left between them. The V gene's germline CDR1 is MDHEN and CDR2 SYDVKM. The CDR3 spans 13 residues.

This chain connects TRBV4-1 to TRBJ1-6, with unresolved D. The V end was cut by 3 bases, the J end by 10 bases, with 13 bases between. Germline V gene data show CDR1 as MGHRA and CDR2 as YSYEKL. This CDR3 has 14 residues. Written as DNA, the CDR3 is TGCGCCAGCAGCCATCCTACAGTGGGATCACCCCTCCACTTT. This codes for CASSHPTVGSPLHF.

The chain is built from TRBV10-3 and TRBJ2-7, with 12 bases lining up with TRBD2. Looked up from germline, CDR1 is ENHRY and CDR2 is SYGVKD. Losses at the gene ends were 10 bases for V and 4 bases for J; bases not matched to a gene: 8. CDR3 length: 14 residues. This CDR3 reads CARQTSGSLYEQYF. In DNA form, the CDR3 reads TGTGCCAGACAGACTAGCGGGAGTCTATACGAGCAGTACTTC.

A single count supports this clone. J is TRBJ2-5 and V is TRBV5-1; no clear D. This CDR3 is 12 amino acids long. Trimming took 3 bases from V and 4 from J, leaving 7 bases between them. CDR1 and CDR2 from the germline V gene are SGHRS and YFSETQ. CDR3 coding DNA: TGCGCCAGCAGCTCCCACACAGAGACCCAGTACTTC. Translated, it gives CASSSHTETQYF.